The clone carrying this T cell receptor (beta chain) showed up many times. Its antigen remains unknown. This entry is derived from a study of T-cell reconstitution after alpha-beta-depleted transplantation in children. Findings of the study overall: Where some patients showed high TCRbeta diversity at day 60, it came from recipient T cells and thymic progenitors that had survived. At one year after transplant, newly produced T cells mostly accounted for T-cell counts and diversity. Two months or so post-transplant, alpha-beta T cells reportedly derived from several hundred expanded graft clones.

The TCRbeta library was prepared with unique molecular identifiers. One entry per CDR3 protein, called by TCRdb with MiXCR from the PCR reads. The sample lists under 850,000 distinct CDR3 sequences, approximately 14% occurring once. V gave up 2 bases and J gave up 1 base, with 8 bases separating them. The CDR3 is 14 amino acids. The material was PBMCs, obtained before TCRalphabeta/CD19-depleted stem cell transplant. The receptor was isolated from a girl aged 2 to 10 with congenital amegakaryocytic thrombocytopenia, due to receive a stem cell transplant. V gene TRBV12-3 or TRBV12-4 combines with J gene TRBJ1-1, with D maybe TRBD1 (5 bases). CDR3 protein: CASSLFGGNTEAFF. CDR3 in DNA: TGTGCCAGCAGTTTATTCGGGGGGAACACTGAAGCTTTCTTT.